This entry concerns a single TCR beta chain. What this receptor recognizes is not known. Base qualities are not recorded, but no much larger clone differs from it by a single base. In total, around 600 healthy bone marrow donors made up the cohort. At the time of sampling, every cohort member was nominally healthy, though immune exposures that went unrecorded were likely present. The donor tested CMV seropositive and was one of the 289 seropositive cohort members. A peripheral blood sample was provided by each donor, and peripheral blood mononuclear cells were used for TCR beta sequencing. Genomic DNA was extracted from the blood cell samples with the Qiagen DNeasy Blood Extraction Kit. For this chain, trimming is 4 bases at the V end and 5 bases at the J end, and the number of junction bases without a gene match is 8. Reading the germline V gene gives CDR1 SGHTS and CDR2 YDEGEE. The cysteine opens and the phenylalanine closes a CDR3 of 15 amino acids. Here the CDR3 DNA is all that survives: 45 bases in frame from base 1.

The record originates from a study of cytomegalovirus exposure and HLA in healthy donors (dated by TCRdb to about 2017). In the study overall: An earlier analysis of fewer than 750 of the donors reported about 260 Gb of sequence data and 117 million unique TCR beta sequences obtained from about 179 million T cells. A later genetic analysis used genome-wide SNP genotypes for 398 of the 666 donors, treating that subset as a discovery cohort. All discovery cohort repertoires had been generated using a single sequencing platform. Because of strong linkage in the cohort, a few DR-DQ haplotypes were treated as single units for association and clustering. Typing coverage differed by locus: A, B, C, DRB1 and DQB1 were typed in about 629-640 donors, DQA1 in roughly 500, DPA1 in roughly 590, and DPB1 in roughly 450. The study aimed to test whether cataloging public T cell receptors could reveal signatures of past pathogen exposure. Of the roughly 410 genotyped donors, less than 85% were placed in the genetic ancestry cluster associated with self-reported Caucasian donors. On average, around 240,000 unique TCR beta nucleotide sequences were sequenced per donor among a few hundred genotyped donors of the cohort, with 15% to 20% of those sequences being non-productive. HLA typing included class I and class II loci at four-digit resolution. Roughly 300 gigabases of sequencing data and tens of millions of unique TCR sequences made up an early release that covered 500 to 650 HLA-typed donors. A separate validation cohort of over 95 different subjects was used in addition to the approximately 610-subject first cohort. An earlier analysis of fewer than 750 of the donors used high-throughput TCR beta sequencing to judge whether each TCR beta V gene segment behaved as functional or pseudogenic. To predict cytomegalovirus infection status, the study brought together high-throughput TCR immunosequencing, statistical association of individual TCRs with disease status, and machine learning. Donor age, sex, ethnicity and CMV serostatus were collected together with the repertoire data. In the later analysis, no new phenotypic data were used to find candidate immune exposures; instead, reliance was placed on TCR beta sequences and their occurrence across donors. The study used immunosequencing to profile the T cell repertoires of 666 subjects and linked those repertoires to cytomegalovirus serostatus. A later analysis re-examined previously published TCR beta repertoires from about 700 donors and added high-resolution HLA genotyping to investigate patterns of TCR occurrence.

Libraries were made using the immunoSEQ multiplex PCR assay. A mixture of 60 forward primers for TCR Vbeta segments and 13 reverse primers for TCR Jbeta segments was used in the multiplex PCR. The CDR3 region of rearranged TCR beta genes was amplified from genomic DNA by a multiplex PCR assay. On the Illumina HiSeq System, the amplified TCR beta libraries were sequenced as 87-base-pair reads. From the authors' description of their analysis: Across the 700 or so repertoires, a later analysis counted 75 million to 90 million unique TCR beta chains, approximately 10 million of which were shared by at least two donors. Raw reads were error-corrected and collapsed into unique sequences with a nearest-neighbor algorithm that merged closely related sequences to remove PCR and sequencing errors. To assign V, D and J gene segments, CDR3 sequences were aligned to IMGT reference sequences. Each retained sequence needed at least a six-nucleotide match to both a V gene segment and a J gene segment. Rearrangements were classified as productive when the CDR3 lacked stop codons and remained in frame with V and J, and all other rearrangements were classified as non-productive. CDR3 was defined by IMGT convention, running from the second conserved V-encoded cysteine to the conserved J-encoded phenylalanine. The earlier analysis of 587 of the donors excluded sequences that lacked an unambiguous match to a single V gene segment. In an earlier analysis of about 590 of the donors, a V segment was called functional when productive rearrangements were above 56.7%, and segregating when the standard deviation between donors exceeded 5%. A statistical classification framework was developed to diagnose cytomegalovirus status using the catalog of TCR beta chain sequences. In a later analysis, V and J genes were assigned by comparing TCR nucleotide sequences against IMGT/GENE-DB human TR gene sequences. The TCRdist pipeline was used in a later analysis to assign CDR3 sequences and most-parsimonious VDJ recombination scenarios. In a later analysis, each TCR beta chain was defined by its CDR3 amino acid sequence together with its V-gene family, and reads without a unique V-gene family were excluded. In a later analysis, nearly 600 highly shared, low-generation-probability nucleotide sequences were removed to address suspected cross-contamination and a sequencing artifact. In a later analysis, a clonal expansion index for each public chain was calculated from normalized within-repertoire ranks of inferred template counts. In a later analysis, generation probabilities were computed with a VDJ recombination model fitted to out-of-frame rearrangements, and the resulting probabilities were checked against IGoR. In a later analysis, TCR-TCR, TCR-HLA and TCR-CMV co-occurrence was scored with hypergeometric tests, and a repertoire-size bias correction was applied to TCR pairs. To estimate false discovery rates, a later analysis permuted the HLA or CMV assignments 20 times. In a later analysis, co-occurring TCRs were grouped with DBSCAN, and TCRdist sequence similarity was added when clustering was performed within HLA-allele-positive subsets. Co-occurrence clustering excluded repertoires with fewer than 30,000 or more than 120,000 public chains, plus five with anomalous nucleotide sharing. In its TCRdb copy, this immuneACCESS table keeps in-frame sequences only and misses some clones. Where compared with another copy, unresolved V genes explain less than half of these, and the others have no known cause. V, J and clone size are those of that table, while D and trimming were read from the DNA. This sample has 120,000 to 150,000 clones in its table, and about 80% of those were observed once. The top ten clonotypes cover about 3.9% of the sample.

The investigation overall reported the following: Across donors, most TCR sequences were observed very rarely, whereas some public TCRs were present in many individuals. A group of highly shared sequence variants was considered likely to be a technical artifact of the sequencing pipeline. At a false discovery rate of 0.05, a later analysis linked 16,951 TCR beta sequences to specific HLA alleles. Immune exposure information for the cohort was limited to CMV serostatus. In a later genetic analysis, a missense DCLRE1C variant was associated with V-gene and J-gene trimming of TCR beta chains, and the association was replicated in an independent cohort. The 87-base-pair reads could not distinguish some IMGT-functional V segments, including TRBV6-2 and TRBV6-3, so those segments were excluded. In a later analysis, several top co-occurrence clusters were reported to appear linked to parvovirus B19, influenza, CMV and Epstein-Barr virus. In vitro tests confirmed that a few of the cytomegalovirus-associated TCR beta chains recognize cytomegalovirus antigens. In a later analysis, HLA-associated TCR beta chains were found to be more clonally expanded and to have lower generation probabilities than equally common non-associated chains. The study listed 170 or so TCR beta chains as associated with cytomegalovirus. About 15 rarely observed V segments, including chromosome 9 orphons, were excluded from the earlier analysis of just under 600 of the donors because counts were too low. Correlated functional status among segregating V segments might reflect linkage disequilibrium, but an unknown experimental factor could not be ruled out. A later analysis found that most CMV-associated TCR beta chains appeared HLA-restricted, with HLA associations seemingly driven largely by CMV exposure. The classifier was reported to diagnose cytomegalovirus status with high specificity and sensitivity in both the original and validation cohorts. An earlier analysis of 587 of the donors showed that most TCR beta V segments appeared in productive rearrangements either about 87% or about 30% of the time, which broadly matched IMGT annotations. The cohort was sequenced for TCR beta chains only, and without alpha or paired-chain data the features that could be detected were limited. According to a later analysis, TCR association rates differed among HLA loci, with DRB1 alleles showing the most associated TCRs and HLA-C alleles showing the fewest. When HLA alleles, especially DR and DQ, strongly co-occurred, attributing TCR associations to individual alleles was difficult. The authors suggested that the approach could potentially be extended to other disease states and immunological phenotypes. A further reported finding was that TCR beta sequences accurately predicted the HLA-A and HLA-B alleles for most subjects in the first cohort. Compared with the approximately 670-donor mean, donors in an Asian-associated ancestry cluster had fewer N-insertions in productive TCRs, according to a later genetic analysis. The presence/absence analyses assumed that sequencing depth was roughly uniform across donors, and that assumption may not be true. Because some donors lacked HLA typing at each locus, the association tests relied only on the typed subset.

This clonotype was sampled from a man aged 40-50 years in good health and CMV-seropositive. The rearranged segments are TRBV5-8 and TRBJ2-3, with 9 junctional bases fitting TRBD1. Sequenced: PBMCs. The CDR3 is CASSPGTGSGDTQYF. The DNA is TGTGCCAGCAGCCCCGGGACAGGGTCGGGAGATACGCAGTATTTT.